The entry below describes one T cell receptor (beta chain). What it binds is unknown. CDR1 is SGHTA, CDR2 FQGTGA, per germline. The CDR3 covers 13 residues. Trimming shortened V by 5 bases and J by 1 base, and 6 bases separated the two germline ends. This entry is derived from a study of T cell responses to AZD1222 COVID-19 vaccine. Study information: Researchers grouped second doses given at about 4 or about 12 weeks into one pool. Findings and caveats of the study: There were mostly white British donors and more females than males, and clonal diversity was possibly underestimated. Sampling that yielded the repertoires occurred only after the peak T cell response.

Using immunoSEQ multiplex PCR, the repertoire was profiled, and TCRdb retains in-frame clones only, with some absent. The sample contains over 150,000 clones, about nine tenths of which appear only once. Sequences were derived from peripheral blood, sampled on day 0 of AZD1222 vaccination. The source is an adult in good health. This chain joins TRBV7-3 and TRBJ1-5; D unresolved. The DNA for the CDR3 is TGTGCCAGCAGCCCCGACAGCAATCAGCCCCAGCATTTT. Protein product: CASSPDSNQPQHF.